Following are 23 T cell receptor beta chains from one sample sequenced in a study of CD8 T cells in Susac syndrome. RNA in amounts of roughly 0.5 to 1 ug was reverse transcribed with random hexamers. TCRdb re-derived calls from the immunoSEQ multiplex PCR reads in MiXCR, one entry per CDR3 protein. Here the sample spans 80,000 or so distinct CDR3 sequences, roughly 94% being singletons. What was sequenced was CD8+ T cells from PBMCs. These receptor sequences come from a human donor with Susac syndrome.

The chain is built from TRBV7-8 and TRBJ2-7, with D unclear. From germline, CDR1 is SGHVS and CDR2 FQNEAQ. With 4 bases removed from V and 7 bases from J, the gap between germline ends came to 8 bases. The CDR3 covers 11 residues. CDR3 nucleotides: TGTGCCAGCAGCTCCAAGGTGGAGCAGTACTTC. Amino acids: CASSSKVEQYF.

This chain uses TRBV12-5 with TRBJ2-1; 7 positions agree with TRBD1. Germline CDR1 reads LGHNT; CDR2 reads FRNRAP. The V gene end was trimmed by 3 bases and the J gene end by 8 bases; junction bases not matched to a gene: 22. The CDR3 is made up of 19 amino acids. CDR3 in DNA: TGTGCTAGTGGTTTTCCCCCAGGGGGTCCCCTACTACAATTCGATGAGCAGTTCTTC. Translated: CASGFPPGGPLLQFDEQFF.

The chain couples TRBV25-1 to TRBJ2-1; TRBD2 aligns across 14 bases. The trim removed 3 bases at V and 7 bases at J, leaving 8 bases unmatched. Germline CDR1 reads MGHDK; CDR2 reads SYGVNS. This CDR3 contains 17 residues. CDR3 in DNA: TGTGCCAGCAGTGACCAGACTAGCGGGGGGGCGTGGAATGAGCAGTTCTTC. Translating gives CASSDQTSGGAWNEQFF.

J is TRBJ2-3 and V is TRBV4-2, with 7 nucleotides matching TRBD2. Germline CDR1 reads LGHNA; CDR2 reads YNFKEQ. The J segment lost 4 bases and the V segment lost 1 base, leaving 11 bases of the junction unmatched. This CDR3 comprises 17 residues. The CDR3 bases are TGTGCCAGCAGCCAAGTAGTGGGAACTAGCGTGGCAGATACGCAGTATTTT. It translates to CASSQVVGTSVADTQYF.

This chain links TRBV27 with TRBJ2-1; 9 bases are shared with TRBD2. This CDR3 is built from 11 residues. J gave up 10 bases and V 8 bases, and 3 bases lay outside the gene matches. The germline gives CDR1 MNHEY, CDR2 SMNVEV (reference sequence). CDR3: CASGTSREQFF. DNA of the CDR3: TGTGCCAGCGGGACTAGCCGCGAGCAGTTCTTC.

The rearrangement joins TRBV11-2 to TRBJ2-7; 10 nucleotides match TRBD2. Trimming removed 5 bases from V and 7 bases from J; junction bases left unmatched: 8. The CDR3 is made up of 14 amino acids. The germline V gene has CDR1 SGHAT and CDR2 FQNNGV. The CDR3 sequence is CASSRSGGAREQYF. The DNA for the CDR3 is TGTGCCAGCAGCCGGAGCGGGGGGGCGAGAGAGCAGTACTTC.

V is TRBV14 and J is TRBJ1-2; D is unresolved. Germline CDR1 SGHDN, CDR2 FVKESK. V lost 4 bases to trimming and J lost 4 bases, with 13 bases between them. The CDR3 is 14 amino acids. CDR3 in DNA: TGTGCCAGCAGCCTGCGGGGAGAGGGCTATGGCTACACCTTC. This sequence encodes CASSLRGEGYGYTF. The variable domain in full, completed from reference TRBV14 and TRBJ1-2, reads EAGVTQFPSHSVIEKGQTVTLRCDPISGHDNLYWYRRVMGKEIKFLLHFVKESKQDESGMPNNRFLAERTGGTYSTLKVQPAELEDSGVYFCASSLRGEGYGYTFGSGTRLTVV.

In DNA, the CDR3 is TGTGCCACCAGCAGAGAAAGGAGCTCCCAAGAGACCCAGTACTTC. It yields the protein CATSRERSSQETQYF. The chain combines TRBV15 with TRBJ2-5; no reliable D call. This CDR3 is 15 amino acids long. V was cut by 0 bases and J by 1 base, with 9 bases left in between. The germline V gene encodes CDR1 LNHNV and CDR2 YYDKDF (reference sequence). The full variable domain, its missing parts supplied by reference TRBV15 and TRBJ2-5, is DAMVIQNPRYQVTQFGKPVTLSCSQTLNHNVMYWYQQKSSQAPKLLFHYYDKDFNNEADTPDNFQSRRPNTSFCFLDIRSPGLGDTAMYLCATSRERSSQETQYFGPGTRLLVL.

V and J are TRBV20-1 and TRBJ2-2; 7 bases are a match to TRBD1. Unmatched junction bases numbered 9, after V lost 4 bases and J lost 4 bases. Germline lookup yields CDR1 DFQATT and CDR2 SNEGSKA (reference sequence). The CDR3 loop spans 15 amino acids. CDR3 DNA: TGCAGTGCTAATATCGGACAGGAGAGCACCGGGGAGCTGTTTTTT. Protein sequence: CSANIGQESTGELFF.

The chain has TRBV4-1 and TRBJ1-5; D not certain. V was pared by 0 bases and J by 8 bases, with 8 bases between. Germline CDR1 is MGHRA and CDR2 is YSYEKL. The CDR3 extends over 13 amino acids. The CDR3: CASSQDEVKPQHF. As DNA, the CDR3 is TGCGCCAGCAGCCAAGATGAAGTCAAGCCCCAGCATTTT.

The count of this clonotype is one. The chain couples TRBV6-1 to TRBJ2-7; no clear D gene. The CDR3 spans 9 residues. Germline CDR1 and CDR2: MNHNS and SASEGT. Trimming cost V 4 bases and J 10 bases, with 5 bases left between them. CDR3 DNA: TGTGCCAGCAGTGGGTTACAGTACTTC. Translating gives CASSGLQYF.

For the CDR3, the DNA is TGTGCCAGCAGCCAAGTAGGAGGGGGAGACGGCTACACCTTC. It yields the protein CASSQVGGGDGYTF. V is TRBV3-1 and J is TRBJ1-2, with a weak D call TRBD1 (6 bases). The germline V and J ends were trimmed by 1 base and 8 bases, with 14 bases remaining between them. The CDR3 contains 14 residues. Germline V CDR1 and CDR2: LGHDT, YNNKEL (reference sequence).

The chain is built from TRBV12-3 or TRBV12-4 and TRBJ2-5; TRBD1 agrees at 7 bases. The V segment lost 7 bases and the J segment 3 bases; nucleotides outside the gene matches: 5. The CDR3 covers 13 residues. DNA of the CDR3: TGTGCCAGCAAACCGACAGGGAAAGAGACCCAGTACTTC. It is translated as CASKPTGKETQYF.

The chain uses TRBV19 and TRBJ1-1, with a possible D match to TRBD1 (5 bases). CDR1 LNHDA and CDR2 SQIVND come from the germline V gene (reference sequence). V shed 2 bases and J shed 7 bases, with 23 bases lying between them. This CDR3 region has 17 residues. The CDR3 here is CASSIFGGSQDKNEAFF. CDR3 nucleotide sequence: TGTGCCAGTAGTATATTCGGGGGAAGTCAAGATAAGAATGAAGCTTTCTTT.

This chain connects TRBV3-1 to TRBJ1-2; D is undetermined. Germline CDR1 reads LGHDT; CDR2 reads YNNKEL (reference sequence). Deletions cut 0 bases from V and 4 bases from J, with 12 bases between. This CDR3 spans 15 amino acids. CDR3 sequence reads: CASSQDRGFAYGYTF. In DNA, the CDR3 is TGTGCCAGCAGCCAAGATCGGGGATTTGCCTATGGCTACACCTTC.

The chain carries TRBV12-3 or TRBV12-4 and TRBJ1-2, with D maybe TRBD1 (6 bases). The CDR3 consists of 12 residues. The V end was cut by 5 bases, the J end by 7 bases, with 11 bases between. The DNA of the CDR3 is TGTGCCAGCAGTCAGGGACAACCTGGCTACACCTTC. Encoded protein: CASSQGQPGYTF.

This chain joins TRBV20-1 and TRBJ1-6; D unclear. The CDR3 totals 14 residues. Germline V gene data show CDR1 as DFQATT and CDR2 as SNEGSKA (reference sequence). V was clipped by 5 bases and J by 9 bases, with 17 bases between them. The CDR3 protein is CSAPREGVGSPLHF. Here the CDR3 DNA reads TGCAGTGCTCCGAGAGAGGGAGTCGGTTCACCCCTCCACTTT.

The genes are TRBV10-3 and TRBJ1-2; D not resolved. The CDR3 runs to 13 residues. In germline, CDR1 is ENHRY, CDR2 SYGVKD. The germline V and J ends were trimmed by 2 bases and 6 bases, with 10 bases remaining between them. The CDR3 sequence: CAISEADNNGYTF. CDR3 DNA sequence: TGTGCCATCAGTGAGGCCGACAACAATGGCTACACCTTC.

V usage is TRBV7-9 and J usage is TRBJ2-7; 9 bases agree with TRBD1. The germline V gene has CDR1 SEHNR and CDR2 FQNEAQ (reference sequence). The CDR3 runs to 14 residues. V was clipped by 5 bases and J by 5 bases; unmatched bases: 7. The CDR3 sequence: CASSHRDRVHEQYF. CDR3 in DNA: TGTGCCAGCAGCCACCGGGACAGGGTCCACGAGCAGTACTTC.

In its sample, this clonotype was seen once. V and J are TRBV30 and TRBJ2-4; a weak D match, TRBD1 (5 bases). CDR1 is GTSNPN and CDR2 is SVGIG in the germline V gene (reference sequence). The V and J ends lost 3 bases and 0 bases respectively, with 9 bases between them. The CDR3 runs to 14 residues. As DNA, the CDR3 is TGTGCCTGGAGACAGGCCTTAGCCAAAAACATTCAGTACTTC. Residues: CAWRQALAKNIQYF.

The V call is TRBV20-1, the J call TRBJ1-2, with a weak D call TRBD1 (5 bases). Trimming pared 3 bases from V and 4 bases from J, leaving 9 bases between. The CDR3 extends over 12 amino acids. CDR1 is DFQATT and CDR2 is SNEGSKA in the germline V gene (reference sequence). The DNA of the CDR3 is TGCAGTGCTAGTGAAAGGGGCTATGGCTACACCTTC. It is translated as CSASERGYGYTF.

The gene calls are TRBV11-2 and TRBJ2-5; 9 nucleotides align to TRBD1. Germline-derived CDR1 and CDR2 are SGHAT and FQNNGV. The ends lost 5 bases at V and 5 bases at J; junction bases unmatched: 6. CDR3 length equals 14 residues. The CDR3 here is CASSHRGRGETQYF. CDR3 coding DNA: TGTGCCAGCAGCCACAGGGGGCGCGGGGAGACCCAGTACTTC.

The chain is built from TRBV7-9 and TRBJ1-5; 12 positions agree with TRBD1. The V gene end was trimmed by 5 bases and the J gene end by 7 bases; junction bases not matched to a gene: 6. The CDR3 has 15 amino acids. Germline loops: CDR1 SEHNR, CDR2 FQNEAQ (reference sequence). The CDR3 sequence is CASSPGTGGGQPQHF. The DNA of the CDR3 is TGTGCCAGCAGCCCCGGGACAGGGGGCGGACAGCCCCAGCATTTT.